The clone carrying this T cell receptor (beta chain) was seen a few times. These data come from a study of blood T cell repertoires in COVID-19. Overall study: Donors in the United States, Italy and Spain gave samples during acute or convalescent COVID-19. The analysed material was cDNA or gDNA that came from T cells, B-cell-depleted T cells, or PBMCs.

As handled by the study authors: For nucleated cells, counts were estimated from reference gene primer amplification. The table came from immunoSEQ multiplex PCR; TCRdb's copy has only in-frame clones and leaves some out. Clonal size and the V and J genes are those of that table, whereas D and trimming came from the DNA. Counted here are more than 75,000 clones, approximately 80% occurring once; the ten biggest clones make up roughly 10%. This sequence originates from a human donor in a cohort sampled during active COVID-19. Material: peripheral blood.

The DNA for the CDR3 is TGTGCCAGCCTCGGCCTAGCGGGAGTATCCGGGGAGCTGTTTTTT. This sequence encodes CASLGLAGVSGELFF. This rearrangement joins TRBV28 to TRBJ2-2; 10 bases are a match to TRBD2. In germline, CDR1 is MDHEN, CDR2 SYDVKM. The CDR3 consists of 15 residues. V gave up 8 bases and J gave up 6 bases; unmatched junction bases: 9.